Following are 28 T cell receptor beta chains from one sample sequenced in a study of cytomegalovirus exposure and HLA in healthy donors. Amplification used 60 Vbeta primers and 13 Jbeta primers. Assay used: immunoSEQ multiplex PCR; TCRdb lists only in-frame clones, some missing. The table includes around 140,000 clones, roughly 75% detected once. Source material: PBMCs. The receptor set was obtained from a man in his forties in good health and CMV-seronegative.

This clone was counted between two and nine times. The gene calls are TRBV4-2 and TRBJ2-5; 7 nucleotides agree with TRBD1. Germline-derived CDR1 and CDR2 are LGHNA and YNFKEQ. This CDR3 has 14 amino acids. Germline trimming cut 5 bases from V and 5 bases from J; bases unmatched to any gene: 8. DNA for the CDR3: TGTGCCAGCAGCTCACAGGGGTTCGGGGAGACCCAGTACTTC. Translation gives CASSSQGFGETQYF.

The genes are TRBV19 and TRBJ1-5; D is unclear. CDR3 length: 14 residues. Germline CDR1 LNHDA, CDR2 SQIVND (reference sequence). The V gene lost 1 base and the J gene lost 1 base, with 5 bases spanning the gap. The CDR3 DNA follows: TGTGCCAGTAGTATAGGCAGGAGCAATCAGCCCCAGCATTTT. This codes for CASSIGRSNQPQHF.

The chain links TRBV19 to TRBJ2-1; TRBD2 agrees at 13 bases. The CDR3 runs to 17 residues. From germline, CDR1 is LNHDA and CDR2 SQIVND (reference sequence). V shed 8 bases, J shed 0 bases, and the junction held 7 bases outside the gene matches. The chain's CDR3 is CASCRRTSGGSYNEQFF. The CDR3 coding sequence is TGTGCCAGTTGCCGTCGGACTAGCGGGGGCTCCTACAATGAGCAGTTCTTC.

The chain employs TRBV7-9 and TRBJ1-2; the match to TRBD1 covers 7 bases. V lost 0 bases, J lost 2 bases, and 3 bases stayed unmatched. The CDR3 totals 15 residues. Germline V lookup: CDR1 SEHNR, CDR2 FQNEAQ (reference sequence). The CDR3 region has the DNA TGTGCCAGCAGCTTAGCAGGGGGCAAGAACTATGGCTACACCTTC. Translated, it gives CASSLAGGKNYGYTF.

The V and J genes are TRBV5-1 and TRBJ1-2; D unresolved. The CDR3 spans 14 residues. V lost 0 bases and J 4 bases, leaving 10 bases between the germline ends. Germline CDR1 SGHRS, CDR2 YFSETQ. CDR3 region: CASSLGKSSYGYTF. In DNA, the CDR3 is TGCGCCAGCAGCTTGGGTAAATCTTCCTATGGCTACACCTTC.

J is TRBJ1-5 and V is TRBV19; D uncertain. CDR1 LNHDA and CDR2 SQIVND come from the germline V gene (reference sequence). V gave up 3 bases and J gave up 2 bases, with 5 bases separating them. This CDR3 is built from 13 residues. CDR3 sequence reads: CASSMAGNQPQHF. The CDR3 region has the DNA TGTGCCAGTAGTATGGCAGGCAATCAGCCCCAGCATTTT.

V is TRBV9 and J is TRBJ2-7; D is perhaps TRBD1 (6 bases). The germline V gene encodes CDR1 SGDLS and CDR2 YYNGEE. The CDR3 covers 15 residues. Trimming removed 3 bases at V and 7 bases at J, with 20 bases between. CDR3 residues: CASSADSDGRREQYF. In DNA, the CDR3 is TGTGCCAGCAGCGCGGACAGTGATGGGCGGCGAGAGCAGTACTTC.

This chain links TRBV27 with TRBJ1-3, with D possibly TRBD1 on 5 matching bases. Germline lookup yields CDR1 MNHEY and CDR2 SMNVEV (reference sequence). Trimming stripped 6 bases from V and 3 bases from J, with 9 bases between. The CDR3 is made up of 13 amino acids. The CDR3 DNA follows: TGTGCCAGCAGGACCGGGGGTGGAAACACCATATATTTT. It yields the protein CASRTGGGNTIYF.

This clone has more than one count but fewer than ten. This chain connects TRBV6-6 to TRBJ1-5; TRBD1 might be the D (6 bases). Trimming left V 8 bases short and J 3 bases short, with 8 bases between. Per the germline V gene, CDR1 is MNHNY and CDR2 is SVGAGI (reference sequence). This CDR3 region has 12 residues. CDR3 nucleotides: TGTGCCAGCGCAGGGGACAATCAGCCCCAGCATTTT. Residues: CASAGDNQPQHF.

The chain joins TRBV6-6 to TRBJ1-2, with 10 bases fitting TRBD1. This CDR3 is 14 amino acids long. Trimming removed 6 bases from V and 4 bases from J; junction bases left unmatched: 5. Germline lookup yields CDR1 MNHNY and CDR2 SVGAGI (reference sequence). CDR3 in amino acids: CASSLGQGGYGYTF. The CDR3 bases are TGTGCCAGCAGCCTCGGACAGGGGGGCTATGGCTACACCTTC.

The J gene is TRBJ2-7, the V gene TRBV6-4; weak D call: TRBD2 (6 bases). The germline CDR1 and CDR2 sequences are MRHNA and SNTAGT. This CDR3 is built from 15 residues. V was cut by 1 base and J by 3 bases, with 13 bases left in between. The DNA of the CDR3 is TGTGCCAGCAGTGACTGGAGGGACTGGGGCTACGAGCAGTACTTC. Translated: CASSDWRDWGYEQYF.

In DNA, the CDR3 is TGTGCCAGCAGTGACTACTACGAGCAGTACTTC. This sequence encodes CASSDYYEQYF. The chain links TRBV25-1 to TRBJ2-7; D remains ambiguous. V gave up 3 bases and J gave up 3 bases, with 3 bases separating them. Germline lookup yields CDR1 MGHDK and CDR2 SYGVNS. There are 11 residues in the CDR3.

This chain joins TRBV5-4 and TRBJ2-1, with 12 positions matching TRBD2. CDR1 SGHNT and CDR2 YYREEE come from the germline V gene (reference sequence). The V gene end was trimmed by 1 base and the J gene end by 9 bases; junction bases not matched to a gene: 11. The CDR3 is 17 amino acids. The CDR3 loop is CASSLSASGGASSEQFF. In DNA, the CDR3 is TGTGCCAGCAGCTTGTCCGCTAGCGGGGGGGCCAGTAGTGAGCAGTTCTTC. Using reference TRBV5-4 and TRBJ2-1 for the parts outside the CDR3, the full variable domain is ETGVTQSPTHLIKTRGQQVTLRCSSQSGHNTVSWYQQALGQGPQFIFQYYREEENGRGNFPPRFSGLQFPNYSSELNVNALELDDSALYLCASSLSASGGASSEQFFGPGTRLTVL.

CDR3 region: CASSYSTGNTEAFF. The CDR3, as DNA: TGTGCCAGCAGTTACTCGACAGGCAACACTGAAGCTTTCTTT. The chain is built from TRBV6-5 and TRBJ1-1, with D possibly matching TRBD1 (6 bases). The CDR3 loop spans 14 amino acids. V lost 0 bases and J 2 bases, leaving 7 bases between the germline ends. Germline assignment: CDR1 MNHEY and CDR2 SVGAGI.

This clone was seen a single time. V gene TRBV7-2 combines with J gene TRBJ2-1; D uncertain. The CDR3 is 15 amino acids. Trimming removed 1 base at V and 0 bases at J, with 7 bases between. Germline V gene sequence: CDR1 SGHTA, CDR2 FQGNSA. The CDR3 nucleotides read TGTGCCAGCAGCTTAGACAGTGGCTCCTACAATGAGCAGTTCTTC. Residues: CASSLDSGSYNEQFF.

This clone was observed a few times. The rearrangement uses TRBV29-1 and TRBJ1-1; a possible D gene is TRBD1 (6 bases). The length of the CDR3 is 17 residues. Germline CDR1 is SQVTM and CDR2 is ANQGSEA. V shed 4 bases and J shed 0 bases, with 21 bases lying between them. CDR3 region: CSVVSRGAWVMNTEAFF. As DNA, the CDR3 is TGCAGCGTTGTTAGCAGGGGAGCGTGGGTCATGAACACTGAAGCTTTCTTT.

The chain recombines TRBV27 with TRBJ1-2; 10 positions match TRBD1. CDR1 MNHEY and CDR2 SMNVEV come from the germline V gene (reference sequence). This CDR3 is 14 amino acids long. Unmatched junction bases numbered 10, after V lost 7 bases and J lost 8 bases. CDR3 bases: TGTGCCAGCACCCCGGGACAGGGGACCCTGGGCTACACCTTC. Translated, it gives CASTPGQGTLGYTF.

The V gene is TRBV5-1, the J gene TRBJ2-5; 7 bases match TRBD2. The CDR3 spans 14 residues. V was pared by 4 bases and J by 4 bases, with 7 bases of the junction left unmatched. The V gene's germline CDR1 is SGHRS and CDR2 YFSETQ. CDR3 in DNA: TGCGCCAGCAGCGGGGGGGTAGGTGGAGAGACCCAGTACTTC. Protein sequence: CASSGGVGGETQYF. Combining the CDR3 with reference TRBV5-1 and TRBJ2-5 gives the whole variable domain KAGVTQTPRYLIKTRGQQVTLSCSPISGHRSVSWYQQTPGQGLQFLFEYFSETQRNKGNFPGRFSGRQFSNSRSEMNVSTLELGDSALYLCASSGGVGGETQYFGPGTRLLVL.

The V gene is TRBV27, the J gene TRBJ1-5; no firm D call. V was trimmed by 1 base and J by 0 bases, leaving 10 bases between them. The germline V gene encodes CDR1 MNHEY and CDR2 SMNVEV (reference sequence). The CDR3 length is 16 residues. Here the CDR3 DNA reads TGTGCCAGCAGTTTATTCGGACTCTATAGCAATCAGCCCCAGCATTTT. As protein: CASSLFGLYSNQPQHF.

The chain is built from TRBV6-1 and TRBJ1-2; no firm D call. The V gene's germline CDR1 is MNHNS and CDR2 SASEGT. The V gene lost 8 bases and the J gene lost 4 bases, with 17 bases spanning the gap. This CDR3 is built from 14 residues. CDR3 nucleotides: TGTGCCAGCTCCGCACTTCAGGTCTTCTATGGCTACACCTTC. It specifies CASSALQVFYGYTF.

The chain has TRBV7-9 and TRBJ1-5; possibly TRBD1 for D (5 bases). Deletions cut 3 bases from V and 6 bases from J, with 15 bases between. This CDR3 is built from 15 residues. In germline, CDR1 is SEHNR, CDR2 FQNEAQ (reference sequence). CDR3 residues: CASSLVGQGLQPQHF. CDR3 nucleotides: TGTGCCAGCAGCTTGGTTGGGCAGGGTCTTCAGCCCCAGCATTTT. The full variable domain, rest sourced from reference TRBV7-9 and TRBJ1-5, is DTGVSQNPRHKITKRGQNVTFRCDPISEHNRLYWYRQTLGQGPEFLTYFQNEAQLEKSRLLSDRFSAERPKGSFSTLEIQRTEQGDSAMYLCASSLVGQGLQPQHFGDGTRLSIL.

The CDR3 sequence: CASSPSGPRLAGMGNEQFF. The CDR3 DNA follows: TGTGCCAGCAGCCCCTCAGGCCCCCGACTAGCGGGGATGGGGAATGAGCAGTTCTTC. The rearrangement uses TRBV7-3 and TRBJ2-1; TRBD2 aligns across 11 bases. CDR1 is SGHTA and CDR2 is FQGTGA in the germline V gene. V shed 5 bases and J 7 bases; nucleotides not matched to a gene: 19. This CDR3 is built from 19 residues.

This clone was seen a few times. The chain has TRBV5-1 and TRBJ2-6, with 9 bases matching TRBD1. The V and J ends lost 4 bases and 0 bases, in that order; junction bases with no gene match: 2. The CDR3 has 16 residues. The germline gives CDR1 SGHRS, CDR2 YFSETQ. The CDR3 region is CASSPTGGSGANVLTF. CDR3 coding DNA: TGCGCCAGCAGCCCGACAGGGGGCTCTGGGGCCAACGTCCTGACTTTC.

This clone was detected only a few times. The J gene is TRBJ1-1, the V gene TRBV7-3; D gene ambiguous. From germline, CDR1 is SGHTA and CDR2 FQGTGA. V gave up 5 bases and J gave up 0 bases, with 7 bases separating them. The CDR3 contains 13 residues. The CDR3 sequence is CASSLHMNTEAFF. Written as DNA, the CDR3 is TGTGCCAGCAGCCTTCACATGAACACTGAAGCTTTCTTT.

This clone appeared once. This chain joins TRBV9 and TRBJ1-1; D is uncertain. The germline gives CDR1 SGDLS, CDR2 YYNGEE. The CDR3 contains 17 residues. V was clipped by 4 bases and J by 2 bases, with 21 bases between them. As DNA, the CDR3 is TGTGCCAGCAGCCCCTTTACCGCTGGAACAGCCAACACTGAAGCTTTCTTT. This translates into CASSPFTAGTANTEAFF.

The sample holds a few counts of this clone. This chain links TRBV7-6 with TRBJ1-6; D is perhaps TRBD1 (6 bases). This CDR3 has 17 amino acids. The germline V gene encodes CDR1 SGHVS and CDR2 FNYEAQ. Trimming took 6 bases from V and 6 from J, leaving 21 bases between them. Here the CDR3 DNA reads TGTGCCAGCAGTTCCTCCCTCAGGGGTTTTGGTAATTCACCCCTCCACTTT. Its protein is CASSSSLRGFGNSPLHF. Full variable domain (rest looked up from reference TRBV7-6 and TRBJ1-6): GAGVSQSPRYKVTKRGQDVALRCDPISGHVSLYWYRQALGQGPEFLTYFNYEAQQDKSGLPNDRFSAERPEGSISTLTIQRTEQRDSAMYRCASSSSLRGFGNSPLHFGNGTRLTVT.

V usage is TRBV18 and J usage is TRBJ2-5; 11 bases are a match to TRBD2. CDR1 is KGHSH, CDR2 LQKENI, per germline. J gave up 5 bases and V 4 bases, and 9 bases lay outside the gene matches. This CDR3 is built from 16 residues. The CDR3 loop is CASSLRLAGSGETQYF. The CDR3 region has the DNA TGTGCCAGCTCACTCAGACTAGCGGGAAGCGGGGAGACCCAGTACTTC. The entire variable domain, with the rest obtained from reference TRBV18 and TRBJ2-5, is as follows: NAGVMQNPRHLVRRRGQEARLRCSPMKGHSHVYWYRQLPEEGLKFMVYLQKENIIDESGMPKERFSAEFPKEGPSILRIQQVVRGDSAAYFCASSLRLAGSGETQYFGPGTRLLVL.

This chain joins TRBV7-9 and TRBJ2-1, with TRBD1 identical over 9 bases. Germline assignment: CDR1 SEHNR and CDR2 FQNEAQ (reference sequence). The CDR3 extends over 16 amino acids. With V trimmed by 3 bases and J by 3 bases, 6 bases remained unmatched. CDR3 sequence (DNA): TGTGCCAGCAGCTTCTCCCCGGGACAGGGCTACAATGAGCAGTTCTTC. It translates to CASSFSPGQGYNEQFF.